This T cell receptor (beta chain) was recorded in a study of blood T cell repertoires in COVID-19. Whole-study context: Both acute and convalescent COVID-19 samples were obtained from the United States, Italy and Spain. T cells, B-cell-depleted T cells, or PBMCs supplied cDNA or gDNA.

Authors' analysis steps: Estimated nucleated cell counts came from reference gene primer amplification. Only in-frame clones appear in the TCRdb table, and some are missing; sequencing was by immunoSEQ multiplex PCR. The DNA gave D and trimming, while V, J and clone size come from that table. The table includes about 170,000 clones, around 83% detected once. The CDR3 has 16 amino acids. Per the germline V gene, CDR1 is LNHDA and CDR2 is SQIVND (reference sequence). The J segment lost 5 bases and the V segment lost 3 bases, leaving 10 bases of the junction unmatched. Cohort allocation depended upon clinical history that participants reported.

The source is a woman aged 50 to 65 in a cohort exposed to, infected with or recovered from COVID-19 (not recorded which). The chain is built from TRBV19 and TRBJ2-1, with 7 nucleotides matching TRBD2. Sequences were obtained from PBMCs or T cells enriched from blood (not recorded which). CDR3 sequence reads: CASSMGTSATHNEQFF. The CDR3 DNA reads TGTGCCAGTAGTATGGGAACTAGCGCCACTCACAATGAGCAGTTCTTC.